A selection of T cell receptor beta chains follows, all from one sample in a study of blood T cell repertoires in COVID-19. Method: immunoSEQ multiplex PCR; TCRdb's copy keeps in-frame clones and lacks some. The sample carries 180,000 or so clones, around nine tenths recorded once. The sequencing input was peripheral blood. These TCRs come from a man aged 40-50 years with acute or convalescent COVID-19. Each CDR3 is given with its conserved first and last residue. The D gene is left open where the match is weak. Clone size is stated in some rows and not others, as once, few, many or a class when expanded.

J gene: TRBJ1-2; clone size: NA; D gene: TRBD1; V gene: TRBV11-2; CDR3 DNA: TGTGCCAGCAGCTGGACGGGACAGGGATTTGGCTACACCTTC; CDR3 protein: CASSWTGQGFGYTF
J gene: TRBJ1-1; clone size: NA; D gene: NA; V gene: TRBV5-8; CDR3 DNA: TGTGCCAGCAGCTTGAGGGGCACTGAAGCTTTCTTT; CDR3 protein: CASSLRGTEAFF
J gene: TRBJ2-3; clone size: NA; D gene: NA; V gene: TRBV3-1/TRBV3-2; CDR3 DNA: TGTGCCAGCAGCCATACAGGGACCCGCACAGATACGCAGTATTTT; CDR3 protein: CASSHTGTRTDTQYF
J gene: TRBJ2-1; clone size: NA; D gene: TRBD1; V gene: TRBV4-2; CDR3 DNA: TGTGCCAGCAGCCAAGATGCGGGGACAGGGTACAATGAGCAGTTCTTC; CDR3 protein: CASSQDAGTGYNEQFF
J gene: TRBJ1-2; clone size: NA; D gene: NA; V gene: TRBV24-1; CDR3 DNA: TGTGCCACCAGTGAGCAGGGGAGGGAACATGGCTACACCTTC; CDR3 protein: CATSEQGREHGYTF
J gene: TRBJ1-2; clone size: once; D gene: NA; V gene: TRBV6-6; CDR3 DNA: TGTGCCAGCAAGCAAGGGGGAAACTATGGCTACACCTTC; CDR3 protein: CASKQGGNYGYTF
J gene: TRBJ2-1; clone size: once; D gene: TRBD2; V gene: TRBV4-3; CDR3 DNA: TGCGCCAGCAGCCAAGCTAGCGGGGGGACGAATGAGCAGTTCTTC; CDR3 protein: CASSQASGGTNEQFF
J gene: TRBJ1-1; clone size: NA; D gene: TRBD1; V gene: TRBV11-2; CDR3 DNA: TGTGCCAGCAGCCGCGGACAGGGAGGAAAACACATGAACACTGAAGCTTTCTTT; CDR3 protein: CASSRGQGGKHMNTEAFF
J gene: TRBJ2-5; clone size: once; D gene: NA; V gene: TRBV5-4; CDR3 DNA: TGTGCCAGCAGCTTTCCACCAGACCAAGAGACCCAGTACTTC; CDR3 protein: CASSFPPDQETQYF
J gene: TRBJ1-2; clone size: NA; D gene: TRBD1; V gene: TRBV19; CDR3 DNA: TGTGCCAGTAGTAAGGACAGGGCACCCTACTATGGCTACACCTTC; CDR3 protein: CASSKDRAPYYGYTF
J gene: TRBJ1-1; clone size: NA; D gene: NA; V gene: TRBV5-1; CDR3 DNA: TGCGCCAGCAGCACTGTGACAGCGAACACTGAAGCTTTCTTT; CDR3 protein: CASSTVTANTEAFF
J gene: TRBJ2-5; clone size: NA; D gene: TRBD2; V gene: TRBV12-5; CDR3 DNA: TGTGCTAGTGGTTTGGTAAGCGGACTAGCGTGGGAGACCCAGTACTTC; CDR3 protein: CASGLVSGLAWETQYF
J gene: TRBJ2-3; clone size: NA; D gene: TRBD2; V gene: TRBV30; CDR3 DNA: TGTGCCTGGAGTTTTGGACTAGCGGGGGGTATGGATACGCAGTATTTT; CDR3 protein: CAWSFGLAGGMDTQYF
J gene: TRBJ1-1; clone size: NA; D gene: NA; V gene: TRBV18; CDR3 DNA: TGTGCCAGCTCACCAGAGGGGCAGGGGACTGAAGCTTTCTTT; CDR3 protein: CASSPEGQGTEAFF
J gene: TRBJ2-1; clone size: once; D gene: NA; V gene: TRBV6-5; CDR3 DNA: TGTGCCAGCAGTTACGGGCCCTACAATGAGCAGTTCTTC; CDR3 protein: CASSYGPYNEQFF
J gene: TRBJ1-1; clone size: NA; D gene: NA; V gene: TRBV7-6; CDR3 DNA: TGTGCCAGCAGCCCCATGGGGGCAGGGATGAACACTGAAGCTTTCTTT; CDR3 protein: CASSPMGAGMNTEAFF
J gene: TRBJ2-7; clone size: NA; D gene: NA; V gene: TRBV5-1; CDR3 DNA: TGCGCCCGGACCAAAGACAGGCGATACTCCTACGAGCAGTACTTC; CDR3 protein: CARTKDRRYSYEQYF
J gene: TRBJ1-1; clone size: NA; D gene: NA; V gene: TRBV6-5; CDR3 DNA: TGTGCCAGCAGCTCCCTCGGGGGGAACACTGAAGCTTTCTTT; CDR3 protein: CASSSLGGNTEAFF
J gene: TRBJ2-7; clone size: NA; D gene: NA; V gene: TRBV5-4; CDR3 DNA: TGTGCCAGCAGCTTCAGACTGGGCCGGGGCTCCTACGAGCAGTACTTC; CDR3 protein: CASSFRLGRGSYEQYF
J gene: TRBJ2-7; clone size: NA; D gene: NA; V gene: TRBV11-2; CDR3 DNA: TGTGCCAGCAGCTTAGCCCGAGGAGGCGAGCAGTACTTC; CDR3 protein: CASSLARGGEQYF
J gene: TRBJ2-3; clone size: NA; D gene: TRBD1; V gene: TRBV7-2; CDR3 DNA: TGTGCCAGCAGCTTCGACAGGGGAGGTAATACGCAGTATTTT; CDR3 protein: CASSFDRGGNTQYF
J gene: TRBJ2-2; clone size: NA; D gene: NA; V gene: TRBV9; CDR3 DNA: TGTGCCAGCGGCCCCAATTCCGGGGAGCTGTTTTTT; CDR3 protein: CASGPNSGELFF
J gene: TRBJ1-3; clone size: NA; D gene: NA; V gene: TRBV9; CDR3 DNA: TGTGCCAGCAGCGGAGGGTCCGGGGAGGGAAACACCATATATTTT; CDR3 protein: CASSGGSGEGNTIYF
J gene: TRBJ2-6; clone size: NA; D gene: NA; V gene: TRBV23-1; CDR3 DNA: TGCGCCAGCAGACGCGTTTCAGGGGTTGGGGCCAACGTCCTGACTTTC; CDR3 protein: CASRRVSGVGANVLTF
J gene: TRBJ2-7; clone size: NA; D gene: TRBD2; V gene: TRBV9; CDR3 DNA: TGTGCCAGCAGCGTAGGGCTAGCGGTTCGGGACGAGCAGTACTTC; CDR3 protein: CASSVGLAVRDEQYF
J gene: TRBJ2-1; clone size: NA; D gene: TRBD2; V gene: TRBV10-2; CDR3 DNA: TGCGCCAGCAAGGCGGGACTAGCGGGTCTGGTCTCCTACAATGAGCAGTTCTTC; CDR3 protein: CASKAGLAGLVSYNEQFF
J gene: TRBJ2-7; clone size: NA; D gene: TRBD1; V gene: TRBV4-2; CDR3 DNA: TGTGCCAGCAGCCAAGATCGAGCGGGACAGGGTATGGCCTACGAGCAGTACTTC; CDR3 protein: CASSQDRAGQGMAYEQYF
J gene: TRBJ1-2; clone size: NA; D gene: NA; V gene: TRBV6-5; CDR3 DNA: TGTGCCAGCAGCCCCACCTTTACCTACTACACCTTC; CDR3 protein: CASSPTFTYYTF
J gene: TRBJ2-3; clone size: NA; D gene: NA; V gene: TRBV11-3; CDR3 DNA: TGTGCCAGCAGCCCCCGTGGAGGGACGTCCGATACGCAGTATTTT; CDR3 protein: CASSPRGGTSDTQYF
J gene: TRBJ2-7; clone size: NA; D gene: TRBD1; V gene: TRBV7-2; CDR3 DNA: TGTGCCAGCAGCTTACTGGGACAGGGCGACGAGCAGTACTTC; CDR3 protein: CASSLLGQGDEQYF
J gene: TRBJ1-1; clone size: NA; D gene: TRBD1; V gene: TRBV6-6; CDR3 DNA: TGTGCCAGCAGTCCTCGTCTTAGGACAGGGGGGACCCTTTTGGCTTTCTTT; CDR3 protein: CASSPRLRTGGTLLAFF
J gene: TRBJ2-2; clone size: NA; D gene: NA; V gene: TRBV19; CDR3 DNA: TGTGCCACCGAGCCGGGAAGAACCGGGGAGCTGTTTTTT; CDR3 protein: CATEPGRTGELFF
J gene: TRBJ1-2; clone size: NA; D gene: NA; V gene: TRBV29-1; CDR3 DNA: TGCAGCGTTACCCCCTCGACAAGCGGCTATGGCTACACCTTC; CDR3 protein: CSVTPSTSGYGYTF
J gene: TRBJ1-4; clone size: NA; D gene: TRBD1; V gene: TRBV10-1; CDR3 DNA: TGCGCCAGCAGTGAGAACAGGGGTGAAAAACTGTTTTTT; CDR3 protein: CASSENRGEKLFF
J gene: TRBJ2-2; clone size: NA; D gene: TRBD1; V gene: TRBV5-1; CDR3 DNA: TGCGCCAGCAGCTTGGGTCCCAGACAGGGGAACACCGGGGAGCTGTTTTTT; CDR3 protein: CASSLGPRQGNTGELFF
J gene: TRBJ2-1; clone size: NA; D gene: NA; V gene: TRBV7-8; CDR3 DNA: TGTGCCAGCAGCTTAGGCAGGGCTGGCGATGAGCAGTTCTTC; CDR3 protein: CASSLGRAGDEQFF
J gene: TRBJ2-3; clone size: NA; D gene: TRBD2; V gene: TRBV11-2; CDR3 DNA: TGTGCCAGCAGCTTAGGGGCTAGCGGGGGCGATACGCAGTATTTT; CDR3 protein: CASSLGASGGDTQYF
J gene: TRBJ1-1; clone size: NA; D gene: NA; V gene: TRBV30; CDR3 DNA: TGTGCCACTACCAAAGAACACCGGAGGTCGTCTGAAGCTTTCTTT; CDR3 protein: CATTKEHRRSSEAFF
J gene: TRBJ2-5; clone size: NA; D gene: TRBD1; V gene: TRBV19; CDR3 DNA: TGTGCCAGTAGAGGGGGACAGTGGCAAGAGACCCAGTACTTC; CDR3 protein: CASRGGQWQETQYF
J gene: TRBJ2-5; clone size: NA; D gene: TRBD1; V gene: TRBV7-9; CDR3 DNA: TGTGCCAGCAGGCGATGGACAGGGGGAGAGACCCAGTACTTC; CDR3 protein: CASRRWTGGETQYF
J gene: TRBJ2-1; clone size: NA; D gene: NA; V gene: TRBV28; CDR3 DNA: TGTGCCAGCACCCTAACTAGCAGTGAGCAGTTCTTC; CDR3 protein: CASTLTSSEQFF
J gene: TRBJ1-5; clone size: NA; D gene: TRBD1; V gene: TRBV6-4; CDR3 DNA: TGTGCCAGCAGCGTTGGACAGGGCCCATTAGAAAGCAATCAGCCCCAGCATTTT; CDR3 protein: CASSVGQGPLESNQPQHF
J gene: TRBJ2-3; clone size: NA; D gene: NA; V gene: TRBV6-5; CDR3 DNA: TGTGCCAGCAAGGGAGTCAGCACAGATACGCAGTATTTT; CDR3 protein: CASKGVSTDTQYF
J gene: TRBJ1-1; clone size: NA; D gene: TRBD1; V gene: TRBV6-5; CDR3 DNA: TGTGCCAGCAGTTATGGGACAGGGGGCGACACTGAAGCTTTCTTT; CDR3 protein: CASSYGTGGDTEAFF
J gene: TRBJ1-6; clone size: NA; D gene: NA; V gene: TRBV5-5; CDR3 DNA: TGTGCCAGCAGCCCAGCAAGCCCGATAGGGGCCTCACCCCTCCACTTT; CDR3 protein: CASSPASPIGASPLHF
J gene: TRBJ1-1; clone size: NA; D gene: TRBD1; V gene: TRBV18; CDR3 DNA: TGTGCCAGCTCACAAGGGACAGGGTCGGCTGAAGCTTTCTTT; CDR3 protein: CASSQGTGSAEAFF
J gene: TRBJ2-3; clone size: NA; D gene: NA; V gene: TRBV11-2; CDR3 DNA: TGTGCCAGCAGCGTCACTCCCAGGGTAGGGGTAGATACGCAGTATTTT; CDR3 protein: CASSVTPRVGVDTQYF
J gene: TRBJ2-7; clone size: NA; D gene: TRBD2; V gene: TRBV5-1; CDR3 DNA: TGCGCCAGCAGCTCGGGACTAGCCTACGAGCAGTACTTC; CDR3 protein: CASSSGLAYEQYF
J gene: TRBJ1-4; clone size: NA; D gene: NA; V gene: TRBV12-3/TRBV12-4; CDR3 DNA: TGTGCCAGCAGTTTGCCAGGGTATGAAAAACTGTTTTTT; CDR3 protein: CASSLPGYEKLFF
J gene: TRBJ2-7; clone size: NA; D gene: NA; V gene: TRBV30; CDR3 DNA: TGTGCCTGGAGTGCCCTGGGGCTGGCCTACGAGCAGTACTTC; CDR3 protein: CAWSALGLAYEQYF
J gene: TRBJ1-2; clone size: few; D gene: TRBD1; V gene: TRBV7-6; CDR3 DNA: TGTGCCAGCAGCCTTACAGGACAACAGGGGGCACATGGCTACACCTTC; CDR3 protein: CASSLTGQQGAHGYTF